This TCR beta chain was obtained from a study of early T cells in non-severe SARS-CoV-2 infection. Using its own MiXCR run on the 5' RACE reads, TCRdb lists one record per CDR3 protein. Of tens of thousands of distinct CDR3 sequences in the sample, about an eighth were seen once. The junction had 2 bases not matched to a gene; V was cut back by 3 bases and J by 0 bases. The CDR3 is 15 amino acids. CDR1 is LNHNV and CDR2 is YYDKDF in the germline V gene (reference sequence). As for this clonotype: The antigen is not known.

Study outcomes and limitations: Matching against VDJdb likely underestimated virus-specific expansions, favoring anti-spike CD8.

The J gene is TRBJ2-7, the V gene TRBV15, with 10 nucleotides matching TRBD2. The material sequenced was whole blood, taken at baseline. The source is an adult who was a healthcare worker with PCR-confirmed SARS-CoV-2 infection or an uninfected control (not recorded which). The CDR3 spells CATSSQRGGSYEQYF. CDR3 sequence (DNA): TGTGCCACCAGCAGTCAGCGGGGGGGCTCCTACGAGCAGTACTTC.